These 3 T cell receptor beta chains originate from one sample sequenced in a study of blood T cell repertoires in COVID-19. Sequencing used immunoSEQ multiplex PCR; TCRdb keeps in-frame clones, though not all of them. There are hundreds of thousands of clones in the sample; approximately 90% occur only once, and 0.72% lies in the top ten. Source material: peripheral blood. These receptors were collected from a middle-aged man with acute or convalescent COVID-19.

This chain uses TRBV7-2 with TRBJ2-3; 10 nucleotides align to TRBD2. With 3 bases clipped from V and 1 base from J, the junction kept 4 bases outside the gene matches. The CDR3 runs to 16 residues. Germline values: CDR1 SGHTA, CDR2 FQGNSA. The CDR3 sequence is CASSFSSGRGTDTQYF. The CDR3 region has the DNA TGTGCCAGCAGCTTTTCTAGCGGGAGAGGCACAGATACGCAGTATTTT.

V gene TRBV5-8 combines with J gene TRBJ1-4, with D hard to call. CDR1 and CDR2 (germline): SGHTS, YDEGEE. This CDR3 has 14 residues. V lost 2 bases and J lost 0, with 5 bases in between. CDR3 sequence reads: CASSFSATNEKLFF. The CDR3 DNA reads TGTGCCAGCAGCTTCTCCGCAACTAATGAAAAACTGTTTTTT.

V gene TRBV5-1 combines with J gene TRBJ1-3, with D possibly being TRBD1 (5 bases). The V gene lost 5 bases and the J gene lost 0 bases, with 12 bases spanning the gap. The germline CDR1 and CDR2 sequences are SGHRS and YFSETQ. The CDR3 covers 15 residues. The CDR3 coding sequence is TGCGCCAGCAGGGTTACAGGCCTCTCTGGAAACACCATATATTTT. This gives the protein CASRVTGLSGNTIYF.